This entry is about one TCR beta chain. No cognate antigen has been identified for it. Base qualities are missing; no much larger clone stands one base away. The time point label corresponds to: pre-sensitization, week 0. Sample treatment or condition, as interpreted from the label and publication: therapeutic diphenylcyclopropenone sensitization with weekly scalp DPC. Total RNA was extracted from unfractionated whole blood that had been collected in Tempus Blood RNA tubes. Blood at each patch-test visit was drawn before the patch test was applied. Patients were eligible if aged 18 to 70, diagnosed with alopecia and judged suitable for DPC therapy, and pregnant patients were excluded. These data are taken from a study of human T cells and chemical hapten exposure (dated by TCRdb to 2020 to 2023). About the study as a whole: For sensitization, 2% DPC in acetone was applied to a roughly 2 cm by roughly 2 cm area of upper inner arm skin. Throughout the roughly 25-week study period, patients were also given weekly therapeutic DPC doses on the scalp. Patch tests used Finn chambers with 0.01% DPC on the upper back, scored after 6 days by International Contact Dermatitis Research Group standards. Most of the patients in the cohort were female, and the cohort covered alopecia areata with under or over 50% scalp involvement, alopecia totalis and alopecia universalis. Libraries were pooled for sequencing, and per-sample TCR yields varied mainly because of small differences in library volumes within the pool. The study tracked peripheral blood TCR repertoire changes in vivo during primary and secondary sensitization to the hapten diphenylcyclopropenone (DPC) in alopecia patients. Blood was sampled from patients pre-sensitization (week 0) and at 2, 6 and about 24 weeks after DPC sensitization. Blood for TCR sequencing was provided by twenty-nine alopecia patients at one to four time points (pre-sensitization, 2, 6 and 24 weeks). For every blood RNA sample, sequencing covered both the TCR alpha and TCR beta chains.

On the study overall, not on this receptor specifically: The number of TCRs above 1 in 1000 frequency did not change with DPC sensitization; there was no evidence of global repertoire structure alterations. Patch test score correlated positively with the number of PT1 expanded TCRs, reaching significance at thresholds 8, 16 and 32 but not at 4. Expanded TCRs formed significantly more large CDR3 similarity clusters than pre-sensitization or healthy control sets, consistent with antigen-driven responses. Alopecia, a presumed autoimmune disease, was present in all patients, so the immune response of the patients might differ from that of healthy individuals. Repeated subsampling changed both the strength of the expansion versus patch-test correlation and the threshold at which the correlation became significant.

There are 18 amino acids in the CDR3, from cysteine to phenylalanine inclusive. Only the CDR3 region is kept as DNA, spanning 54 bases read in frame from base 1. Clipping removes 4 bases from V and 5 bases from J, with 16 as the unmatched junction base count. Via the germline V gene, CDR1 is SGHVS and CDR2 FNYEAQ. Library prep was done by RACE. The instrument was a NextSeq 500. During library preparation, unique molecular identifiers were attached to individual cDNA molecules so that TCRs could be counted in a quantitative, reproducible way. Under the source paper's analysis protocol: The median number of TCRs per sample was approximately 98,000, ranging from about 20,000 to 690,600. The Decombinator software suite was used to annotate the V, J and CDR3 of the TCR reads. To make PS versus PT1 abundance plots, every sample was subsampled to the same number of TCRs (28,000). TCRs were defined as expanded if absent before sensitization and observed at least eight times at the 2-week time point. The public reads were quality trimmed at Q25 with fastp and then assembled into clones with MiXCR by TCRdb, keeping productive beta chains. Records with the same CDR3 protein are collapsed into one entry carrying the most frequent genes and DNA. In this record, the V and J calls reflect TCRdb's handling and not the investigators' own analysis. The sample records some 36,000 distinct CDR3 sequences, about a tenth of which are singletons. The ten largest clones take up 25% to 35% of the sample.

This TCR was recovered from a man in his fifties or sixties with alopecia areata. Some clones in this sample may be carry-over from other donors' samples. Here the sequenced sample was whole blood, taken in connection with sensitization to the hapten diphenylcyclopropenone (DPC). This chain joins TRBV7-6 to TRBJ2-3; TRBD1 aligns with 9 central bases. The DNA sequence is given as TGTGCCAGCAGCTATCGATTATCCGGGACAGGGTTGGGAGATACGCAGTATTTT. This encodes CASSYRLSGTGLGDTQYF.